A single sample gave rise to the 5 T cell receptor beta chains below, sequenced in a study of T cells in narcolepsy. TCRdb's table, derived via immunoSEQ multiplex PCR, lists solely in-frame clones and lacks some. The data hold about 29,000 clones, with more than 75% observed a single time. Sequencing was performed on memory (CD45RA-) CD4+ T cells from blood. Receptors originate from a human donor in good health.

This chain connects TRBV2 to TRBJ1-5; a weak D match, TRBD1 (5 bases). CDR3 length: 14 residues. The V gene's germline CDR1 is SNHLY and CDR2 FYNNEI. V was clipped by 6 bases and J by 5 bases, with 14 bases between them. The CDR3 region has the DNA TGTGCCAGCAGAACAGGCAGGAGAGATCAGCCCCAGCATTTT. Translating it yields CASRTGRRDQPQHF.

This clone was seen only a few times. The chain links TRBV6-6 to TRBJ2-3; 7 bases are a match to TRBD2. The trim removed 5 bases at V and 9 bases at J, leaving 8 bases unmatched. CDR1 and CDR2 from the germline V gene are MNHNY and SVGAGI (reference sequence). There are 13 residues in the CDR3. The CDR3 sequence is CASSTPGLSTQYF. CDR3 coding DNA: TGTGCCAGCAGTACTCCGGGACTATCGACGCAGTATTTT.

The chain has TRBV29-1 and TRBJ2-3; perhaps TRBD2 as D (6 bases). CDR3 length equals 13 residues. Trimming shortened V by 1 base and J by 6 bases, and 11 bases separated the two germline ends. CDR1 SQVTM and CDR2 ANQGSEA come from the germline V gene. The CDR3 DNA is TGCAGCGTTGAAGGACTAGAGGGGGATACGCAGTATTTT. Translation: CSVEGLEGDTQYF.

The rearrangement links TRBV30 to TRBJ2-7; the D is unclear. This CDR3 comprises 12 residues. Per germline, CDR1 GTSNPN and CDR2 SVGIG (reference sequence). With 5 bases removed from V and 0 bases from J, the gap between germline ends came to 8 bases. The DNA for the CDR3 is TGTGCCTGGTCAAGATTCTCCTACGAGCAGTACTTC. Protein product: CAWSRFSYEQYF. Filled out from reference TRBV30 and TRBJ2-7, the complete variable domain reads SQTIHQWPATLVQPVGSPLSLECTVEGTSNPNLYWYRQAAGRGLQLLFYSVGIGQISSEVPQNLSASRPQDRQFILSSKKLLLSDSGFYLCAWSRFSYEQYFGPGTRLTVT.

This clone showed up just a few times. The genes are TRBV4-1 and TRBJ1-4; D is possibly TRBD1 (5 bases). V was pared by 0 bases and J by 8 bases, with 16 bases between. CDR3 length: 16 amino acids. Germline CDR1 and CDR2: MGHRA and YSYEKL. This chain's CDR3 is CASSQDPWRGEEKLFF. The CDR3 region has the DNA TGCGCCAGCAGCCAAGATCCCTGGAGGGGAGAGGAAAAACTGTTTTTT.